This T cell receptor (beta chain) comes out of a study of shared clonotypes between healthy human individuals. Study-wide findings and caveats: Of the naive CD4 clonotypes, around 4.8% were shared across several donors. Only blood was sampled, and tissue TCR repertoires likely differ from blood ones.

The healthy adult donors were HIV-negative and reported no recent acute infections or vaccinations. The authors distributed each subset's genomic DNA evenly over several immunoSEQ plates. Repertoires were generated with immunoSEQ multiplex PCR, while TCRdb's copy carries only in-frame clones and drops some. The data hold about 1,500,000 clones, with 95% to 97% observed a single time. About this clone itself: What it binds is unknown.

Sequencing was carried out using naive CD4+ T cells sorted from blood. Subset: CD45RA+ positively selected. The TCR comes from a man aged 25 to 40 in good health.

CDR3 residues: CASSRGFPNEQFF. CDR3 bases: TGTGCCAGCAGTAGGGGGTTTCCCAATGAGCAGTTCTTC. The V call is TRBV6-6, the J call TRBJ2-1; a possible D gene is TRBD1 (6 bases). The V and J ends lost 5 bases and 6 bases respectively, with 11 bases between them. Germline CDR1 and CDR2: MNHNY and SVGAGI (reference sequence). The CDR3 spans 13 residues.